The present entry profiles one TCR beta chain with its context. This clone was seen many times. The target of this receptor is not known. At one boundary the junction diverges from the germline segment, which might be a read error. On a MiSeq, deep resolution sequencing aimed for a depth between 1 in 1 million and 1 in 200,000 T cells, with each clonotype covered around 10x on average. The immunoSEQ hsTCRB Kit was used to generate the TCR beta libraries. On the authors' methods: The data were analyzed with ImmunoSEQ Analyzer and ImmunoSEQ Data Assistant, and V, D and J gene assignments followed IMGT definitions. Clonality, which ranges from 0 to 1, was calculated as one minus the normalized Shannon entropy of productive rearrangement frequencies. Only overrepresented clonotypes making up at least 0.05% of each patient's repertoire were included in the public clonotype analysis. About twelve repertoires from age-matched healthy donors, obtained from immuneACCESS, served as clonality controls. The table comes from immuneACCESS by way of TCRdb, which keeps in-frame sequences with V and J called. Part of the clones is missing from these tables; in studies checked, under half for an unresolved V gene and the rest for unknown reasons. The V and J calls and the clone size are those of that table, but D and trimming were determined from the DNA. Counted in this sample were about 85,000 clones; about four fifths of them appeared once. The ten largest clones add up to about 4.4% of the sample.

These data are taken from a study of cytotoxic CD8 clonotypes in ibrutinib-treated CLL (dated by TCRdb to about 2021). Study-wide context: In this cohort, some 16 patients were treatment-naive and approximately twelve were relapsed/refractory, while under 18 had unmutated IGHV. Partial responses were observed in roughly 24 patients and complete responses in 2; after a median follow-up of roughly 62 months, remission was maintained in around 14 patients and progression was observed in approximately 12. Cryopreserved peripheral blood mononuclear cells were obtained prior to treatment, at the time of response, and at either disease progression or sustained remission. Patients were still on ibrutinib when every remission and progressive disease sample was collected. An average of around 250,000 productive templates and 80,000 to 100,000 productive rearrangements was obtained per sample. The response samples were drawn at a median of approximately 11 months into treatment, with a range of about 6 to 40 months. Of the 86 participants in the trial, about 26 had longitudinal samples available.

General study outcomes and caveats: Public clonotypes were rare and either shrank or stayed stable during treatment, and the rise in clonality at ibrutinib response reflected expansion of private clonotypes. An increase in clonality was observed at ibrutinib response, with clonality remaining stable during sustained remission and falling back toward baseline at progression. Lymph node repertoires were not examined, and the timing of sampling was not matched between patients in sustained remission and those whose disease progressed. At baseline, clonality was higher than in age-matched healthy donors and showed a strong correlation with circulating CD8+ T-cell counts.

From the cysteine up to the phenylalanine, the CDR3 has a length of 14 residues. Only the CDR3 DNA stays, 42 bases, in frame from base 1. Sequences KGHSH (CDR1) and LQKENI (CDR2) are obtained from the germline V gene. The sample's time point label is to be understood as: about 11 months on ibrutinib. For TCR beta library preparation, about 2.2 micrograms of genomic DNA was extracted from cryopreserved PBMCs. High-throughput TCR beta sequencing was performed on longitudinal blood samples from CLL patients receiving ibrutinib monotherapy. The patients were enrolled in a single-center, open-label phase 2 trial of ibrutinib monotherapy.

The origin of this receptor is a human donor with chronic lymphocytic leukemia. The sample was PBMCs, taken after 12 months of ibrutinib treatment. Recombination joined TRBV18 with TRBJ2-7, with TRBD1 tentatively as D gene (6 bases match). In nucleotides, the sequence is TGTGCCAGCTCCCCACAGGGTACCTCCTACGAGCAGTACTTC. Translated, it reads CASSPQGTSYEQYF.